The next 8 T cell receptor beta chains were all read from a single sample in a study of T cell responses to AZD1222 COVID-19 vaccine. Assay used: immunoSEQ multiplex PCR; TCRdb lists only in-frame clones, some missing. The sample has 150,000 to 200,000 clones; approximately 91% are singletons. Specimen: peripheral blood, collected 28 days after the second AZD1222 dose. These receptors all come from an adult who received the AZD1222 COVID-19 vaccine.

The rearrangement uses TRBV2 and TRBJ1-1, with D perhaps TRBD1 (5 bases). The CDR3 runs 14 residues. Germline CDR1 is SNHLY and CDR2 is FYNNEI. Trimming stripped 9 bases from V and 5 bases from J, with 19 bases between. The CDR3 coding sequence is TGTGCCAGTCAGAAACTCCTACAGGTGACTGAAGCTTTCTTT. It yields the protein CASQKLLQVTEAFF.

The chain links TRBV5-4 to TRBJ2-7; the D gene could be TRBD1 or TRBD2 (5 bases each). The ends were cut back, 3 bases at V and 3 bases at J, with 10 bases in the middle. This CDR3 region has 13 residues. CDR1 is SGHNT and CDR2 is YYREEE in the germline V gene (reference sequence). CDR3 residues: CASSWGPGYEQYF. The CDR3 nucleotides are TGTGCCAGCAGCTGGGGACCGGGCTACGAGCAGTACTTC.

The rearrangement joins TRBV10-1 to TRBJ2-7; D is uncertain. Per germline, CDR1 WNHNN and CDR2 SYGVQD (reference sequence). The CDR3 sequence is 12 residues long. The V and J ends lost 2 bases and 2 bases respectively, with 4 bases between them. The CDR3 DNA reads TGCGCCAGCAGTGAGACACCCTACGAGCAGTACTTC. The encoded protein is CASSETPYEQYF.

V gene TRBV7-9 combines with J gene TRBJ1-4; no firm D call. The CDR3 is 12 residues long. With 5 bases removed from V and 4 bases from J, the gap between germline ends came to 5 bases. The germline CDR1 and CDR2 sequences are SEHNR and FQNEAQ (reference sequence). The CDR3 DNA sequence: TGTGCCAGCAGCCCCGTTAATGAAAAACTGTTTTTT. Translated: CASSPVNEKLFF.

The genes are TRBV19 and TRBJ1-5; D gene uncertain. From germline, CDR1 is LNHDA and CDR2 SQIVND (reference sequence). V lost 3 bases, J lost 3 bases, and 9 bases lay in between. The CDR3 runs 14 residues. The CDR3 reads CASSIGQNNQPQHF. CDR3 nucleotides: TGTGCCAGTAGTATTGGGCAGAACAATCAGCCCCAGCATTTT.

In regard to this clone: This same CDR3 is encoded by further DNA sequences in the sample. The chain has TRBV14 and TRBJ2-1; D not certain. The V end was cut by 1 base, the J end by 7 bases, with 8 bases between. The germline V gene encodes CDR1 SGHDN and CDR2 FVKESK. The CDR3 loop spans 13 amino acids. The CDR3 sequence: CASSQVLGNEQFF. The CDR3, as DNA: TGTGCCAGCAGCCAAGTATTGGGTAATGAGCAGTTCTTC.

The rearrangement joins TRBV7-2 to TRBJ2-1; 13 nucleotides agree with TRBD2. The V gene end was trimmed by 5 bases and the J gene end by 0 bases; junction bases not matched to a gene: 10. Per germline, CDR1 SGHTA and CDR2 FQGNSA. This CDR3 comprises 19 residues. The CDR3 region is CASSHSRLAGGPSYNEQFF. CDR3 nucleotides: TGTGCCAGCAGCCACTCCCGACTAGCGGGGGGCCCCTCCTACAATGAGCAGTTCTTC.

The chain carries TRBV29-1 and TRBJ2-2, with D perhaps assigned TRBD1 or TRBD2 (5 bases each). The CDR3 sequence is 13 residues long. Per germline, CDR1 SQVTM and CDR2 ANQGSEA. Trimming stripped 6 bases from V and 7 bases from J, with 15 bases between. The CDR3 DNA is TGCAGCGTGCGATTGGGGGTTGGCGGGGAGCTGTTTTTT. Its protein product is CSVRLGVGGELFF.